This T cell receptor (beta chain) was retrieved from a study of radiation and T cells in renal cell carcinoma. Looking at the study overall: Nephrectomy followed 15 Gy stereotactic body radiation by 4 weeks. The study's findings and limits: Top tumor clonotypes rose in blood 2 weeks post-radiation, then contracted.

This clone was found once. The antigen remains unidentified. Using immunoSEQ multiplex PCR, the repertoire was profiled, and TCRdb retains in-frame clones only, with some absent. The table has some 120,000 clones, 88% seen once; the top ten hold 5.8%. Time point indicated: blood 2 weeks post-SBRT. Specified treatment: 15 Gy SBRT to primary tumor, nephrectomy 4 weeks later. After SBRT, blood was collected at 2 and 4 weeks, plus baseline. Clear cell pathology was present in this patient's renal cell carcinoma. Sequences were derived from blood, sampled from a patient whose treatment included radiotherapy and nephrectomy. The receptor comes from a woman in her seventies with renal cell carcinoma.

CDR3 amino acids: CATSRGAGDTQYF. For the CDR3, the DNA is TGTGCCACCAGCAGAGGCGCTGGGGATACGCAGTATTTT. The chain is built from TRBV15 and TRBJ2-3; D remains unclear. Germline loops: CDR1 LNHNV, CDR2 YYDKDF (reference sequence). The CDR3 has 13 amino acids. V lost 1 base to trimming and J lost 6 bases, with 8 bases between them.